The 2 T cell receptor beta chains below come from one sample, sequenced in a study of blood T cells in healthy people across ages. Together with a sample-barcoded 5' primer, a J-beta primer mix was included in a second PCR lasting about 6 to 11 cycles. TCRdb itself ran the 5' RACE reads through MiXCR, one entry per CDR3 protein. The data show around 900,000 distinct CDR3 sequences, with around 28% seen just once and 17% held by the top ten. Sample: blood. Receptors were obtained from a woman older than 75 in good health.

This clonotype was found many times. J is TRBJ2-7 and V is TRBV7-2; 7 positions match TRBD1. Germline lookup yields CDR1 SGHTA and CDR2 FQGNSA. After removal of 3 bases from V and 0 bases from J, the junction contained 5 bases not matched to a gene. The CDR3 is 15 amino acids. CDR3 sequence reads: CASSLGRTGSYEQYF. Written as DNA, the CDR3 is TGTGCCAGCAGCTTGGGAAGGACAGGCTCCTACGAGCAGTACTTC. Drawing the rest from reference TRBV7-2 and TRBJ2-7, the complete variable domain is GAGVSQSPSNKVTEKGKDVELRCDPISGHTALYWYRQSLGQGLEFLIYFQGNSAPDKSGLPSDRFSAERTGGSVSTLTIQRTQQEDSAVYLCASSLGRTGSYEQYFGPGTRLTVT.

In its sample, this clonotype was seen many times. The V call is TRBV27, the J call TRBJ2-3; D not resolved. The germline V and J ends were trimmed by 5 bases and 2 bases, with 11 bases remaining between them. Germline loops: CDR1 MNHEY, CDR2 SMNVEV (reference sequence). CDR3 length: 14 amino acids. The CDR3 protein is CASSPWGVTDTQYF. CDR3 coding DNA: TGTGCCAGCAGTCCATGGGGTGTCACAGATACGCAGTATTTT.